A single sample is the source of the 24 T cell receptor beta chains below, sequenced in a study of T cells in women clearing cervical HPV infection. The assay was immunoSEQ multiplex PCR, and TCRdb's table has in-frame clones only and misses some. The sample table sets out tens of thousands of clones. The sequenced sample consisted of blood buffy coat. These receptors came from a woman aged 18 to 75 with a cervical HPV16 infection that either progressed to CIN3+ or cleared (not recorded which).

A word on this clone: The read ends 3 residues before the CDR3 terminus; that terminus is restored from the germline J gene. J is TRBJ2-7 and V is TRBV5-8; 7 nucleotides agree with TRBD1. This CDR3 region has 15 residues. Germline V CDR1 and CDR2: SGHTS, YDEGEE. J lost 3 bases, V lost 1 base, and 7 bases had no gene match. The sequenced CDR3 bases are TGTGCCAGCAGCTTGCCCGGGACAGCCTACTACGAG. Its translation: CASSLPGTAYYE. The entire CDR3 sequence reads CASSLPGTAYYEQYF.

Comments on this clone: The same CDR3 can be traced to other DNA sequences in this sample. CDR3 DNA, as far as it was read: TGTGCCAGCAGCTTCGGGACTTACAATGAG. Its protein is CASSFGTYNE. The whole CDR3 sequence reads CASSFGTYNEQFF. The chain joins TRBV7-9 to TRBJ2-1; D may be TRBD2 (6 bases). The read stops 3 residues short of the end of the CDR3; the missing end is completed from the germline J gene. V gave up 3 bases and J gave up 4 bases, with 7 bases separating them. The CDR3 is 13 residues long. Germline V gene data show CDR1 as SEHNR and CDR2 as FQNEAQ (reference sequence).

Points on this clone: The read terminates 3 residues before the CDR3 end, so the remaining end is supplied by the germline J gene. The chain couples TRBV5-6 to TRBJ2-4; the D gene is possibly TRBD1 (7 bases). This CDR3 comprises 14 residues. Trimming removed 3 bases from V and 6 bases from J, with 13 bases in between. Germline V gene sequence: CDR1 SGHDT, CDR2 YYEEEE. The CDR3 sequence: CASSSRGVVNIQYF. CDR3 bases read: TGTGCCAGCAGCTCCAGGGGGGTGGTAAACATT. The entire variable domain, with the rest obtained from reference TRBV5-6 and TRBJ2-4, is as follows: DAGVTQSPTHLIKTRGQQVTLRCSPKSGHDTVSWYQQALGQGPQFIFQYYEEEERQRGNFPDRFSGHQFPNYSSELNVNALLLGDSALYLCASSSRGVVNIQYFGAGTRLSVL.

CDR3 residues: CASSLGLAKVTDTQYF. CDR3 bases read: TGTGCCAGCAGTTTGGGGCTAGCGAAGGTAACAGATACG. The gene calls are TRBV12-3 or TRBV12-4 and TRBJ2-3, with TRBD2 as a possible D gene (6 bases). The read ends 3 residues before the CDR3 terminus; that terminus is restored from the germline J gene. The V gene lost 3 bases and the J gene lost 3 bases, with 16 bases spanning the gap. The CDR3 totals 16 residues.

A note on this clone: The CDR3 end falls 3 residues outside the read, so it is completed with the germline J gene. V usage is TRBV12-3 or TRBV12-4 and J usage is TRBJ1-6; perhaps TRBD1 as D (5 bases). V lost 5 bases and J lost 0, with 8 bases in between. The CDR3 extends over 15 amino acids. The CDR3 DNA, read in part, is TGTGCCAGCAGTCAGGGAGTCTCCTATAATTCACCC. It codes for CASSQGVSYNSP. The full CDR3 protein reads CASSQGVSYNSPLHF.

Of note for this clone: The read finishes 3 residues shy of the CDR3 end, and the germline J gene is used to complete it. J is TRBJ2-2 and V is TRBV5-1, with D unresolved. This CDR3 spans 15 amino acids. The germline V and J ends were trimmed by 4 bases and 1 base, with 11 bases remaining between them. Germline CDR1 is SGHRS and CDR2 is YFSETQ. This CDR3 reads CASSPSSGNTGELFF. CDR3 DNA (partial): TGCGCCAGCAGCCCTAGTTCGGGGAACACCGGGGAG.

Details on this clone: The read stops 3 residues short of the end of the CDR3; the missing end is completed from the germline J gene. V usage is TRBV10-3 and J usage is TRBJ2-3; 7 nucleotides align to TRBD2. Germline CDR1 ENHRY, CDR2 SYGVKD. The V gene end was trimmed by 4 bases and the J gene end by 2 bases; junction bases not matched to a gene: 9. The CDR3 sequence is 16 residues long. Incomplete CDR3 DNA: TGTGCCATCAGTGCCCGCCTGGGGGGGAACACAGATACG. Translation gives CAISARLGGNTDT. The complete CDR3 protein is CAISARLGGNTDTQYF.

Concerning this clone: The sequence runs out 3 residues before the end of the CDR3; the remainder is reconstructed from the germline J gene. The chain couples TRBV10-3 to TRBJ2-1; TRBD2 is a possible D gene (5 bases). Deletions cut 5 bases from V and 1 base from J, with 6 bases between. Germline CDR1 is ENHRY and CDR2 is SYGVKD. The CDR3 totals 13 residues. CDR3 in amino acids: CAISLASYNEQFF. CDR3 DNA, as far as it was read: TGTGCCATCAGTCTAGCTTCCTACAATGAG.

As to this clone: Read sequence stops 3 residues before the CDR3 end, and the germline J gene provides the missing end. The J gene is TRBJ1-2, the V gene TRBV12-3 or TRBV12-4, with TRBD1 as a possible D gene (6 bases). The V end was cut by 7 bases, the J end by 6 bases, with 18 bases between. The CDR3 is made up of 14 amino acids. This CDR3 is CASILFTGIHGYTF. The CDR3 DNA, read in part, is TGTGCCAGCATCCTATTCACAGGGATACATGGC.

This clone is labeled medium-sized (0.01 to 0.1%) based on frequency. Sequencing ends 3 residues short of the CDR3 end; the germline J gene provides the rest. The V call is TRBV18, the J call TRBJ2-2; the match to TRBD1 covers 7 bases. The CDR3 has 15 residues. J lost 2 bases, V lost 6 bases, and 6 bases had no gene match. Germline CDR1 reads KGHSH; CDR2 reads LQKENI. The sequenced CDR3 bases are TGTGCCAGCTCCGGGACAGCCATAAACACCGGGGAG. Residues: CASSGTAINTGE. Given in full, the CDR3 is CASSGTAINTGELFF. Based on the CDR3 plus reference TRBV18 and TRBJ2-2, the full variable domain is NAGVMQNPRHLVRRRGQEARLRCSPMKGHSHVYWYRQLPEEGLKFMVYLQKENIIDESGMPKERFSAEFPKEGPSILRIQQVVRGDSAAYFCASSGTAINTGELFFGEGSRLTVL.

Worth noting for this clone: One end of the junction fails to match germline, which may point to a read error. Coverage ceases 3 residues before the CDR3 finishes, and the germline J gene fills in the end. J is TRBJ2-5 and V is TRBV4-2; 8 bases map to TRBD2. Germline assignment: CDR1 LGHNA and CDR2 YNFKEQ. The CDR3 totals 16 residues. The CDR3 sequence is CASSPIAGRGGETQYF. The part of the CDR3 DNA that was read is TGCGCCAGCAGCCCTATAGCGGGGAGAGGGGGAGAGACC.

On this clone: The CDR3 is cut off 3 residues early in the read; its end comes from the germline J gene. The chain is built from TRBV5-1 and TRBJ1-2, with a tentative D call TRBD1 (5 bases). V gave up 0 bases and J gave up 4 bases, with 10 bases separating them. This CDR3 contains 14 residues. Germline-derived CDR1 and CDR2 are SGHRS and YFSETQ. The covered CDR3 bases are TGCGCCAGCAGCTTGGACAGGCTACCCTATGGC. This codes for CASSLDRLPYG. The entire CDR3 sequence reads CASSLDRLPYGYTF. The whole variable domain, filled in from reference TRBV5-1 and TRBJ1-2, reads KAGVTQTPRYLIKTRGQQVTLSCSPISGHRSVSWYQQTPGQGLQFLFEYFSETQRNKGNFPGRFSGRQFSNSRSEMNVSTLELGDSALYLCASSLDRLPYGYTFGSGTRLTVV.

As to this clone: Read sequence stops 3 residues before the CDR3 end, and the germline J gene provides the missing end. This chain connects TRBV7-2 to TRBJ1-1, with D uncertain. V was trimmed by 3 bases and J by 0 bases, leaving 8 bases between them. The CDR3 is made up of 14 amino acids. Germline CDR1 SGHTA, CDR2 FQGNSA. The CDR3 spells CASSFAQMNTEAFF. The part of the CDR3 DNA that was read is TGTGCCAGCAGCTTTGCCCAGATGAACACTGAA.

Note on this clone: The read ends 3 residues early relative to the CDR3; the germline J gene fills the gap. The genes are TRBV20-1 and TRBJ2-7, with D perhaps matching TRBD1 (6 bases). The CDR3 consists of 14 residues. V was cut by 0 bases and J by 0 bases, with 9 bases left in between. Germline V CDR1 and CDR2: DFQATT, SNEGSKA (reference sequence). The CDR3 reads CSARDRDNSYEQYF. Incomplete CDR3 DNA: TGCAGTGCTAGAGATAGGGACAACTCCTACGAG.

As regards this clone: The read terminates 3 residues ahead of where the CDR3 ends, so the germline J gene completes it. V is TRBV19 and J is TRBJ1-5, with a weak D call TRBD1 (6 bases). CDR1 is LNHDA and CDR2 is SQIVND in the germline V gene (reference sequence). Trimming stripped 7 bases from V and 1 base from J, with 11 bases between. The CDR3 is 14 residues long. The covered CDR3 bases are TGTGCCAGTATACAGGGAAGCAGCAATCAGCCC. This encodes CASIQGSSNQP. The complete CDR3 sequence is CASIQGSSNQPQHF.

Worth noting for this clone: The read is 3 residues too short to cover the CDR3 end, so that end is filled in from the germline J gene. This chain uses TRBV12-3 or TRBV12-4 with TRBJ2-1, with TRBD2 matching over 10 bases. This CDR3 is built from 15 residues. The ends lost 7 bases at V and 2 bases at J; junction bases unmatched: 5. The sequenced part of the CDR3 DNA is TGTGCCAGCACCCACCTAGCGGGGGCCTACAATGAG. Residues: CASTHLAGAYNE. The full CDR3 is CASTHLAGAYNEQFF.

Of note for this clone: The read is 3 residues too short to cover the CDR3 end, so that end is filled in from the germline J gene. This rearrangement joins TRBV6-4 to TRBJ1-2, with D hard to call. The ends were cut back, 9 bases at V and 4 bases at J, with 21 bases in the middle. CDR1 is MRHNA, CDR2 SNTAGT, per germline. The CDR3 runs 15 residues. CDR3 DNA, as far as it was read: TGTGCCAGTCGCCCGGTAGATCTGGTAGTCTATGGC. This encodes CASRPVDLVVYG. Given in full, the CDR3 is CASRPVDLVVYGYTF.

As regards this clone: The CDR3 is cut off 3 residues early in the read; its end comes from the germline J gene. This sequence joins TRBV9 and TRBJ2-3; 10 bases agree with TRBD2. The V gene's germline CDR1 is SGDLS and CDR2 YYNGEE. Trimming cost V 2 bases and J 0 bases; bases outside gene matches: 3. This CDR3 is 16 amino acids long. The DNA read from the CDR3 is TGTGCCAGCAGCGTTAGCGGGGGGTTGAGCACAGATACG. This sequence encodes CASSVSGGLSTDT. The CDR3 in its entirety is CASSVSGGLSTDTQYF.

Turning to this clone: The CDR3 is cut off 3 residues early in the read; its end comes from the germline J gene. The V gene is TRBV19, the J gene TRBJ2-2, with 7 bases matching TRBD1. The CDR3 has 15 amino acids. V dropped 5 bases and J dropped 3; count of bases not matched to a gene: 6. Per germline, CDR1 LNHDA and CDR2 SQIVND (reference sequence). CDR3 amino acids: CASSQQGRDTGELFF. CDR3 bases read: TGTGCCAGTAGTCAACAGGGGCGGGACACCGGGGAG.

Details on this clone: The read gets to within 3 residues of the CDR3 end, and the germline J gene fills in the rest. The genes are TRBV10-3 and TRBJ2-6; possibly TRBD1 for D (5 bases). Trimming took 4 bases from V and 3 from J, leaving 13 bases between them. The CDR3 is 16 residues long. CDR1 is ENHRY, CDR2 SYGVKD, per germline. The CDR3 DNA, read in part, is TGTGCCATCAGTGGCGCAGGGATGCTTGGGGCCAACGTC. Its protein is CAISGAGMLGANV. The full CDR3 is CAISGAGMLGANVLTF.

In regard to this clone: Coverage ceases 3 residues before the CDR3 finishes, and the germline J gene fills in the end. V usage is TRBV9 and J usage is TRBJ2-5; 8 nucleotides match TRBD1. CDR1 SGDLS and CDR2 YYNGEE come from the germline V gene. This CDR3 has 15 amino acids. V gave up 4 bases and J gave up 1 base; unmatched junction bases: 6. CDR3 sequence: CASSTQTGAQETQYF. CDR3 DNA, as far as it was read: TGTGCCAGCAGCACCCAGACAGGGGCCCAAGAGACC.

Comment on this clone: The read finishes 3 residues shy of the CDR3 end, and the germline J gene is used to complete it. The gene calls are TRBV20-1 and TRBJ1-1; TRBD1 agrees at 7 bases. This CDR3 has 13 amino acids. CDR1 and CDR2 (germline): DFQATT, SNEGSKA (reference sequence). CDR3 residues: CSATPRDSSEAFF. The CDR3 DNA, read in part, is TGCAGTGCCACCCCCCGGGACAGCTCAGAA.

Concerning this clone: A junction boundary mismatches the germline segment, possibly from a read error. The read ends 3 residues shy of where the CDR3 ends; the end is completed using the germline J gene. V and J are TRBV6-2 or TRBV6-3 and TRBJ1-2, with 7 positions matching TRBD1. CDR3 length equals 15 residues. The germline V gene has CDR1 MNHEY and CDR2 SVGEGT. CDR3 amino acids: CAGSYPMGQNDGYTF. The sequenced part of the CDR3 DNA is TGTGCCGGCAGTTACCCTATGGGACAGAACGATGGC.

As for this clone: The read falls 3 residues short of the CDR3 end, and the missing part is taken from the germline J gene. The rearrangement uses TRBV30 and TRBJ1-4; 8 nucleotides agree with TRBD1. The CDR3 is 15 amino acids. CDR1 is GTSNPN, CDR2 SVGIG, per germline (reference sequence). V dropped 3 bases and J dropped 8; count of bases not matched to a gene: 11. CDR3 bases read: TGTGCCTGGAGCCCCAGGGGGCGTCCTGGGGAAAAA. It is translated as CAWSPRGRPGEK. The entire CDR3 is CAWSPRGRPGEKLFF.